This T cell receptor beta chain was obtained from a study of blood T cell repertoires in COVID-19. Study at large: PBMCs, B-cell-depleted T cells, or T cells were the source of the cDNA or gDNA that made up the material.

This CDR3 region has 18 residues. In germline, CDR1 is SGHNT, CDR2 YYREEE (reference sequence). J gave up 3 bases and V 4 bases, and 12 bases lay outside the gene matches. The table lists this clone with a few counts. Sequenced by immunoSEQ multiplex PCR; TCRdb stores in-frame clones only, minus some. Of a few hundred thousand clones in the sample, just over 85% are singletons; the top ten hold over 1.2%. The TCR sequence derives from a man older than 75 with acute or convalescent COVID-19. The chain links TRBV5-4 to TRBJ2-7; 14 nucleotides line up with TRBD2. Sequencing used peripheral blood. The CDR3 loop reads CASSPSTSGGAIDYEQYF. CDR3 sequence (DNA): TGTGCCAGCAGCCCTTCGACTAGCGGGGGGGCGATTGACTACGAGCAGTACTTC.